The entry that follows covers one TCR beta chain sequence. This table comes from immunoSEQ multiplex PCR, and its TCRdb copy is limited to in-frame clones, with some not included. The sample carries roughly 400,000 clones, about 88% recorded once. The CDR3 runs to 14 residues. The germline V gene encodes CDR1 SGHRS and CDR2 YFSETQ. Between the trimmed V and J ends, which lost 0 bases and 9 bases, there was a span of 14 bases. Clinical history as reported by participants underpinned cohort assignment. Individuals in the exposed group had encountered a COVID-19 case within 2 weeks preceding study entry. This sample is drawn from a study of blood T cell repertoires in COVID-19. Overall study context: The study drew acute and convalescent COVID-19 samples from the United States, Italy and Spain. From T cells, B-cell-depleted T cells, or PBMCs came the material, which was cDNA or gDNA.

The receptor was derived from a woman younger than 30 who had been exposed to COVID-19. The material sequenced was PBMCs or T cells enriched from blood (not recorded which). The V and J genes are TRBV5-1 and TRBJ2-3; tentatively, D is TRBD2 (5 bases). For the CDR3, the DNA is TGCGCCAGCAGCTTGGCCGGACTCGATGTCACGCAGTATTTT. Protein product: CASSLAGLDVTQYF.